These T cell receptor beta chains were read from a single sample in a study of T cell changes during pregnancy in multiple sclerosis. Assay used: immunoSEQ multiplex PCR; TCRdb lists only in-frame clones, some missing. The table lists roughly 50,000 clones, 85% to 90% of them singletons, with 8% to 9.5% in the top ten. The source material was CD8+ T cells from peripheral blood mononuclear cells, sampled in the second trimester of pregnancy. Every receptor here comes from a female donor with multiple sclerosis, enrolled in a pregnancy study. Each CDR3 is given with its conserved first and last residue. The D gene is left open where the match is weak. Some rows mark clone size as missing; the rest say once, few, many or name a class of expanded clone.

j_gene	d_gene	abundance	v_gene	CDR3aa	CDR3nt
TRBJ2-1	TRBD2	.	TRBV6-5	CASSLRGSYNEQFF	TGTGCCAGCAGTTTGCGGGGGTCTTACAATGAGCAGTTCTTC
TRBJ2-5	.	.	TRBV6-5	CASSYSGQKETQYF	TGTGCCAGCAGTTACTCGGGCCAAAAAGAGACCCAGTACTTC
TRBJ2-1	TRBD2	.	TRBV11-2	CASSLGAGGASEQFF	TGTGCCAGCAGCTTAGGGGCCGGGGGGGCTAGTGAGCAGTTCTTC
TRBJ2-2	.	.	TRBV12-5	CASGLVILAAPPGELFF	TGTGCTAGTGGTTTGGTAATACTAGCCGCCCCCCCCGGGGAGCTGTTTTTT
TRBJ1-1	.	once	TRBV19	CASGPGRDELNTEAFF	TGTGCCAGTGGCCCGGGCAGGGATGAATTGAACACTGAAGCTTTCTTT
TRBJ2-3	TRBD2	.	TRBV2	CADNAGTTYTDTQYF	TGTGCCGACAACGCCGGGACTACCTACACAGATACGCAGTATTTT
TRBJ2-1	TRBD1	.	TRBV28	CATRDRGYNEQFF	TGTGCCACAAGGGACAGGGGCTACAATGAGCAGTTCTTC
TRBJ2-5	.	.	TRBV27	CASSLSQGALETQYF	TGTGCCAGCAGTTTAAGTCAGGGCGCGCTAGAGACCCAGTACTTC
TRBJ1-1	TRBD1	.	TRBV10-3	CAIGRTGGEWGYTEAFF	TGTGCCATCGGTAGGACAGGGGGCGAGTGGGGCTACACTGAAGCTTTCTTT
TRBJ1-4	.	.	TRBV9	CASSVGAGVNEKLFF	TGTGCCAGCAGCGTAGGGGCAGGTGTTAATGAAAAACTGTTTTTT
TRBJ2-3	TRBD1	.	TRBV6-1	CASSGGQGETDTQYF	TGTGCCAGCAGTGGCGGACAGGGGGAAACAGATACGCAGTATTTT
TRBJ2-5	TRBD2	.	TRBV30	CAWSGGTSPQETQYF	TGTGCCTGGAGTGGAGGGACTAGTCCACAAGAGACCCAGTACTTC
TRBJ2-3	.	.	TRBV7-9	CASSFSGDTQYF	TGTGCCAGCAGCTTCTCAGGGGATACGCAGTATTTT
TRBJ2-5	TRBD2	.	TRBV6-1	CASSPWTSGETQYF	TGTGCCAGCAGTCCCTGGACTAGCGGAGAGACCCAGTACTTC
TRBJ1-6	.	.	TRBV2	CASAREIGYNSPLHF	TGTGCCAGCGCCAGGGAAATTGGCTATAATTCACCCCTCCACTTT
TRBJ2-3	.	.	TRBV20-1	CSAKTGGTQYF	TGCAGTGCCAAGACTGGGGGGACGCAGTATTTT
TRBJ2-7	.	.	TRBV9	CASSVGDSFTYEQYF	TGTGCCAGCAGCGTAGGTGACAGCTTTACCTACGAGCAGTACTTC
TRBJ2-7	.	.	TRBV27	CASKGRLVTYEQYF	TGTGCCAGCAAGGGGAGGTTGGTTACCTACGAGCAGTACTTC
TRBJ2-5	TRBD2	.	TRBV2	CASRTGTSGQETQYF	TGTGCCAGCAGGACCGGGACTAGCGGCCAAGAGACCCAGTACTTC
TRBJ2-5	TRBD2	.	TRBV14	CASSQDLTLAGAYQETQYF	TGTGCCAGCAGCCAAGATCTAACACTAGCGGGGGCTTATCAAGAGACCCAGTACTTC